This TCR beta chain was recovered during a study of cytomegalovirus exposure and HLA in healthy donors. General study findings and limits: Common viral pathogens were later found to be apparently linked to several of the most significant clusters.

PCR primers comprised 60 Vbeta and 13 Jbeta primers. Using immunoSEQ multiplex PCR, the repertoire was profiled, and TCRdb retains in-frame clones only, with some absent. Of about 150,000 clones listed, approximately 80% were seen once; the top ten hold 13% to 15%. Germline CDR1 is SGHRS and CDR2 is YFSETQ. Trimming cost V 1 base and J 2 bases, with 9 bases left between them. This CDR3 comprises 14 residues. A word on this clone: What it recognizes is unknown.

The specimen was PBMCs. The receptor comes from a woman aged 40 to 50 in good health and CMV-seronegative. The chain is built from TRBV5-1 and TRBJ2-5; D perhaps matches TRBD2 (6 bases). The CDR3 loop reads CASSLRAGQETQYF. The CDR3 DNA is TGCGCCAGCAGCTTGCGGGCGGGGCAAGAGACCCAGTACTTC.